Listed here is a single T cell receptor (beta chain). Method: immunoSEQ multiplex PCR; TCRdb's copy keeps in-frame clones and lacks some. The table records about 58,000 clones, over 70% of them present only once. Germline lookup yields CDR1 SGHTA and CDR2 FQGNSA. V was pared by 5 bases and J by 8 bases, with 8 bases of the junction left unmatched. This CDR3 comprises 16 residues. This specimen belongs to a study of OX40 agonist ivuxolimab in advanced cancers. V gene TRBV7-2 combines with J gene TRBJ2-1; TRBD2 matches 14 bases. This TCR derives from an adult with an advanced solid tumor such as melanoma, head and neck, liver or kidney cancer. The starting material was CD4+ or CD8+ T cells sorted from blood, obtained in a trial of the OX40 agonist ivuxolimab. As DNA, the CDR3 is TGTGCCAGCAGCCCCCGGACTAGCGGGGGGATCGATGAGCAGTTCTTC. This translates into CASSPRTSGGIDEQFF. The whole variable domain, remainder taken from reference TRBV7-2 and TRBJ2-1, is GAGVSQSPSNKVTEKGKDVELRCDPISGHTALYWYRQSLGQGLEFLIYFQGNSAPDKSGLPSDRFSAERTGGSVSTLTIQRTQQEDSAVYLCASSPRTSGGIDEQFFGPGTRLTVL.